Following are 31 T cell receptor beta chains from one sample sequenced in a study of shared clonotypes between healthy human individuals (dated by TCRdb to about 2020). The library was made by the immunoSEQ multiplex PCR assay. The clones in this table, taken by TCRdb from immuneACCESS, are in-frame only. Not every clone is retained; where verified, under half of the shortfall comes from an unresolved V gene, and the cause of the rest is unknown. This sample lists about 1 million clones; around 78% were detected once. The leading ten clones occupy approximately 0.5% of the sample. Sequenced: memory CD4+ T cells from PBMCs. What the cell subset or site label conveys for this sample: CD45RA-negative fraction. Every receptor here comes from a man between 18 and 29 years old in good health. Some clones in this sample may be carry-over from other donors' samples.

This chain links TRBV5-1 with TRBJ2-5, with TRBD1 matching over 7 bases. V lost 1 base, J lost 3 bases, and 3 bases stayed unmatched. Germline V CDR1 and CDR2: SGHRS, YFSETQ. The CDR3 totals 14 residues. The CDR3 protein is CASSLFGTEETQYF. For the CDR3, the DNA is TGCGCCAGCAGCTTGTTTGGGACAGAAGAGACCCAGTACTTC.

This chain links TRBV10-3 with TRBJ2-5; D remains unclear. Per the germline V gene, CDR1 is ENHRY and CDR2 is SYGVKD. There are 12 residues in the CDR3. Trimming pared 6 bases from V and 4 bases from J, leaving 9 bases between. The DNA of the CDR3 is TGTGCCATCAGCGCCTTGGGAGAGACCCAGTACTTC. Residues: CAISALGETQYF.

The chain joins TRBV21-1 to TRBJ1-4; the DNA was not compared with TRBD1, the D call given in the table. TRBV21-1 is a known pseudogene. CDR3 size: 20 residues. CDR3 nucleotide sequence: TGTGCCAGCAGCAACGTTCGACAAGACCATCCTACTGCAACTAATGAAAAACTGTTTTTT. The encoded protein is CASSNVRQDHPTATNEKLFF.

A few counts support this clone. The V call is TRBV28, the J call TRBJ2-7, with D perhaps TRBD1 (5 bases). V was pared by 3 bases and J by 6 bases, with 15 bases between. CDR3 length: 14 amino acids. Germline CDR1 reads MDHEN; CDR2 reads SYDVKM. The CDR3 reads CASSFSAGKGEQYF. Here the CDR3 DNA reads TGTGCCAGCAGTTTTTCTGCAGGGAAAGGCGAGCAGTACTTC.

Comment on this clone: At one boundary the junction diverges from the germline segment, which might be a read error. The V and J genes are TRBV29-1 and TRBJ2-5; 9 bases line up with TRBD2. CDR3 length: 13 amino acids. In germline, CDR1 is SQVTM, CDR2 ANQGSEA. The CDR3 loop reads CGVEAGGTETQYF. CDR3 DNA: TGCGGCGTTGAAGCGGGAGGTACCGAGACCCAGTACTTC. Full variable domain (missing parts from reference TRBV29-1 and TRBJ2-5): SAVISQKPSRDICQRGTSLTIQCQVDSQVTMMFWYRQQPGQSLTLIATANQGSEATYESGFVIDKFPISRPNLTFSTLTVSNMSPEDSSIYLCGVEAGGTETQYFGPGTRLLVL.

The chain couples TRBV7-8 to TRBJ2-7, with 7 positions matching TRBD2. CDR3 size: 14 residues. V trimming: 5 bases; J trimming: 2 bases; junction bases outside the gene matches: 6. CDR1 and CDR2 (germline): SGHVS, FQNEAQ. This chain's CDR3 is CASSKTSAPYEQYF. In DNA, the CDR3 is TGTGCCAGCAGCAAAACTAGCGCCCCCTACGAGCAGTACTTC.

This clone showed up just once. The chain joins TRBV28 to TRBJ1-4; D perhaps matches TRBD1 (6 bases). The germline V gene has CDR1 MDHEN and CDR2 SYDVKM. Trimming cost V 6 bases and J 7 bases, with 15 bases left between them. The length of the CDR3 is 14 residues. CDR3 coding DNA: TGTGCCAGCAGGATACAGGGATCGGGTGAAAAACTGTTTTTT. It codes for CASRIQGSGEKLFF.

This clone was seen just once. The chain uses TRBV18 and TRBJ2-5, with 11 nucleotides matching TRBD2. CDR1 and CDR2 from the germline V gene are KGHSH and LQKENI. Trimming removed 5 bases from V and 1 base from J; junction bases left unmatched: 6. This CDR3 is built from 16 residues. CDR3 bases: TGTGCCAGCTCAAGGGGGACTAGCGGAAGCCAAGAGACCCAGTACTTC. Amino acid sequence: CASSRGTSGSQETQYF.

J is TRBJ1-4 and V is TRBV28; TRBD1 might be the D (6 bases). Trimming removed 1 base at V and 0 bases at J, with 18 bases between. In germline, CDR1 is MDHEN, CDR2 SYDVKM. This CDR3 comprises 19 residues. The CDR3, as DNA: TGTGCCAGCAGTTTATCCGCTTCAAACACAGGGCCAACTAATGAAAAACTGTTTTTT. Protein sequence: CASSLSASNTGPTNEKLFF.

This clone was seen a few times. The chain carries TRBV28 and TRBJ1-5, with D hard to call. CDR3 length: 14 residues. V lost 6 bases to trimming and J lost 1 base, with 10 bases between them. Looked up from germline, CDR1 is MDHEN and CDR2 is SYDVKM. DNA of the CDR3: TGTGCCAGCAGCCCGGACCCGAGCAATCAGCCCCAGCATTTT. The encoded protein is CASSPDPSNQPQHF.

V usage is TRBV2 and J usage is TRBJ2-1; D not resolved. Germline V CDR1 and CDR2: SNHLY, FYNNEI. This CDR3 contains 16 residues. V lost 3 bases to trimming and J lost 2 bases, with 14 bases between them. As DNA, the CDR3 is TGTGCCAGCAGTGACACCGGCGGAGCCCCCTACAATGAGCAGTTCTTC. Its protein product is CASSDTGGAPYNEQFF.

The chain uses TRBV6-1 and TRBJ2-7; tentatively, D is TRBD2 (5 bases). CDR1 and CDR2 (germline): MNHNS, SASEGT. V lost 6 bases and J 7 bases, leaving 13 bases between the germline ends. The CDR3 consists of 12 residues. This chain's CDR3 is CASRDYRGEQYF. The CDR3 nucleotides are TGTGCCAGCAGGGATTACAGAGGGGAGCAGTACTTC.

The rearrangement uses TRBV29-1 and TRBJ2-1; the D call may be TRBD1 or TRBD2 (6 bases each). Germline CDR1 SQVTM, CDR2 ANQGSEA. The CDR3 consists of 14 residues. The V end lost 2 bases, the J end lost 5 bases, and 13 bases lay between the germline ends. The CDR3 protein is CSVERGTPNNEQFF. The CDR3 DNA is TGCAGCGTTGAAAGGGGGACTCCGAACAATGAGCAGTTCTTC.

The chain has TRBV19 and TRBJ1-1, with D possibly TRBD1 on 5 matching bases. Deletions cut 4 bases from V and 10 bases from J, with 10 bases between. This CDR3 has 11 amino acids. Per the germline V gene, CDR1 is LNHDA and CDR2 is SQIVND (reference sequence). The CDR3 here is CASSRGRAAFF. In nucleotides, the CDR3 is TGTGCCAGTAGTAGGGGACGGGCAGCTTTCTTT.

This sequence joins TRBV6-1 and TRBJ1-1; D is ambiguous. In germline, CDR1 is MNHNS, CDR2 SASEGT. The CDR3 contains 13 residues. V shed 11 bases and J shed 3 bases, with 16 bases lying between them. CDR3 nucleotide sequence: TGTGCCGCTCGATCAGAGGCCGACACTGAAGCTTTCTTT. This codes for CAARSEADTEAFF.

V gene TRBV5-1 combines with J gene TRBJ2-5, with 9 nucleotides matching TRBD2. The germline V gene has CDR1 SGHRS and CDR2 YFSETQ. The CDR3 spans 15 residues. V trimming: 1 base; J trimming: 2 bases; junction bases outside the gene matches: 3. The CDR3 bases are TGCGCCAGCAGCTTGACTAGCGGGTCTCAAGAGACCCAGTACTTC. The encoded protein is CASSLTSGSQETQYF.

The genes are TRBV7-6 and TRBJ2-1; TRBD2 matches 7 bases. The V segment lost 1 base and the J segment 3 bases; nucleotides outside the gene matches: 9. Germline-derived CDR1 and CDR2 are SGHVS and FNYEAQ. This CDR3 has 17 amino acids. Here the CDR3 reads CASSLGFGGINYNEQFF. The CDR3 DNA sequence: TGTGCCAGCAGCTTAGGATTCGGGGGGATTAACTACAATGAGCAGTTCTTC.

The genes are TRBV5-4 and TRBJ1-2, with D possibly matching TRBD1 (6 bases). Trimming stripped 1 base from V and 6 bases from J, with 22 bases between. The V gene's germline CDR1 is SGHNT and CDR2 YYREEE (reference sequence). The CDR3 spans 17 residues. This CDR3 reads CASSLLGGRAREDGYTF. The CDR3 region has the DNA TGTGCCAGCAGCTTGCTCGGGGGGCGGGCCCGGGAGGATGGCTACACCTTC.

This rearrangement joins TRBV14 to TRBJ2-4; D remains unclear. Germline CDR1 is SGHDN and CDR2 is FVKESK. V was pared by 2 bases and J by 2 bases, with 13 bases between. The CDR3 has 16 amino acids. CDR3 residues: CASSQFSAETKNIQYF. The CDR3 nucleotides read TGTGCCAGCAGCCAATTTTCTGCGGAGACCAAAAACATTCAGTACTTC.

The chain uses TRBV15 and TRBJ2-7; 8 bases map to TRBD1. The CDR3 has 13 residues. The V segment lost 9 bases and the J segment 3 bases; nucleotides outside the gene matches: 7. Per the germline V gene, CDR1 is LNHNV and CDR2 is YYDKDF (reference sequence). CDR3 region: CATKTGESYEQYF. As DNA, the CDR3 is TGTGCCACTAAGACAGGGGAGAGCTACGAGCAGTACTTC.

This chain connects TRBV29-1 to TRBJ2-1, with 9 bases lining up with TRBD2. The germline gives CDR1 SQVTM, CDR2 ANQGSEA. The CDR3 consists of 12 residues. V gave up 6 bases and J gave up 3 bases; unmatched junction bases: 0. The CDR3 reads CSVTSGYNEQFF. CDR3 nucleotides: TGCAGCGTGACTAGCGGCTACAATGAGCAGTTCTTC.

The V gene is TRBV5-1, the J gene TRBJ1-2, with TRBD1 matching over 7 bases. CDR3 length: 14 amino acids. Germline V lookup: CDR1 SGHRS, CDR2 YFSETQ. The ends lost 0 bases at V and 6 bases at J; junction bases unmatched: 5. CDR3 nucleotides: TGCGCCAGCAGCTTGGCCACAGGGGAGGATGGCTACACCTTC. Translating it yields CASSLATGEDGYTF. Full variable domain (outside the CDR3, taken from reference TRBV5-1 and TRBJ1-2): KAGVTQTPRYLIKTRGQQVTLSCSPISGHRSVSWYQQTPGQGLQFLFEYFSETQRNKGNFPGRFSGRQFSNSRSEMNVSTLELGDSALYLCASSLATGEDGYTFGSGTRLTVV.

The chain has TRBV11-2 and TRBJ1-2, with TRBD1 identical over 9 bases. The CDR3 runs to 14 residues. The V segment lost 7 bases and the J segment 2 bases; nucleotides outside the gene matches: 5. Per the germline V gene, CDR1 is SGHAT and CDR2 is FQNNGV. DNA of the CDR3: TGTGCCAGCATCCTAGGGACAGGGAACTATGGCTACACCTTC. Its translation is CASILGTGNYGYTF.

This chain connects TRBV5-6 to TRBJ2-1, with D hard to call. Deletions cut 3 bases from V and 9 bases from J, with 16 bases between. CDR1 is SGHDT, CDR2 YYEEEE, per germline. The CDR3 is made up of 14 amino acids. In DNA, the CDR3 is TGTGCCAGCAGCTCCCTGGTAGGAGCAGGTGAGCAGTTCTTC. Protein sequence: CASSSLVGAGEQFF. Filled out from reference TRBV5-6 and TRBJ2-1, the complete variable domain reads DAGVTQSPTHLIKTRGQQVTLRCSPKSGHDTVSWYQQALGQGPQFIFQYYEEEERQRGNFPDRFSGHQFPNYSSELNVNALLLGDSALYLCASSSLVGAGEQFFGPGTRLTVL.

The chain employs TRBV6-1 and TRBJ2-1; D might be TRBD2 (6 bases). Germline CDR1 MNHNS, CDR2 SASEGT. V lost 10 bases to trimming and J lost 2 bases, with 12 bases between them. The CDR3 runs to 13 residues. CDR3 amino acids: CATVEGAYNEQFF. The DNA of the CDR3 is TGTGCCACGGTGGAGGGCGCCTACAATGAGCAGTTCTTC.

This clone was detected ten times or more. This chain links TRBV9 with TRBJ1-4; D perhaps matches TRBD1 (6 bases). Trimming took 3 bases from V and 3 from J, leaving 12 bases between them. The CDR3 has 15 amino acids. Germline assignment: CDR1 SGDLS and CDR2 YYNGEE. CDR3 residues: CASSGQGSPNEKLFF. In DNA, the CDR3 is TGTGCCAGCAGCGGCCAGGGGTCCCCTAATGAAAAACTGTTTTTT.

The sample holds a few counts of this clone. The DNA of the CDR3 is TGTGCCAGCAGTGAAGAGGGACAAGGCTACACCTTC. Protein: CASSEEGQGYTF. V usage is TRBV2 and J usage is TRBJ1-2, with D perhaps matching TRBD1 (6 bases). The germline CDR1 and CDR2 sequences are SNHLY and FYNNEI. V gave up 1 base and J gave up 8 bases, with 8 bases separating them. This CDR3 region has 12 residues.

The sample holds a few counts of this clone. This chain connects TRBV7-2 to TRBJ1-2, with 10 positions matching TRBD1. Per germline, CDR1 SGHTA and CDR2 FQGNSA. The CDR3 is made up of 14 amino acids. V shed 5 bases and J 4 bases; nucleotides not matched to a gene: 4. The CDR3 DNA follows: TGTGCCAGCAGCCAAAGGACAGGGGGCTATGGCTACACCTTC. Translated, it gives CASSQRTGGYGYTF.

CDR3 nucleotides: TGTGCCAGCAGCTACACACTATTGCGGGAGCCCCCGTACCAAGAGACCCAGTACTTC. Its protein product is CASSYTLLREPPYQETQYF. The chain joins TRBV11-3 to TRBJ2-5; 7 bases map to TRBD2. The CDR3 has 19 amino acids. Germline V gene sequence: CDR1 SGHNT, CDR2 YENEEA. The junction had 17 bases not matched to a gene; V was cut back by 4 bases and J by 0 bases. Looking up the rest from reference TRBV11-3 and TRBJ2-5 gives the full variable domain: EAGVVQSPRYKIIEKKQPVAFWCNPISGHNTLYWYLQNLGQGPELLIRYENEEAVDDSQLPKDRFSAERLKGVDSTLKIQPAELGDSAVYLCASSYTLLREPPYQETQYFGPGTRLLVL.

This clone occurred many times. V usage is TRBV7-9 and J usage is TRBJ1-5; D call uncertain. There are 12 residues in the CDR3. V dropped 3 bases and J dropped 9 bases, with 9 bases sitting between them. Looked up from germline, CDR1 is SEHNR and CDR2 is FQNEAQ (reference sequence). CDR3 region: CASSFGYGPQHF. The CDR3 DNA sequence: TGTGCCAGCAGCTTCGGCTACGGGCCCCAGCATTTT.

In this sample, this clone turned up once. The J gene is TRBJ1-2, the V gene TRBV27; 9 positions match TRBD1. Germline V lookup: CDR1 MNHEY, CDR2 SMNVEV (reference sequence). Trimming took 5 bases from V and 7 from J; bases not matched to a gene: 11. The CDR3 runs to 15 residues. The CDR3 loop is CASSPWDRVAGGYTF. The CDR3 DNA follows: TGTGCCAGCAGTCCCTGGGACAGGGTGGCCGGTGGCTACACCTTC.